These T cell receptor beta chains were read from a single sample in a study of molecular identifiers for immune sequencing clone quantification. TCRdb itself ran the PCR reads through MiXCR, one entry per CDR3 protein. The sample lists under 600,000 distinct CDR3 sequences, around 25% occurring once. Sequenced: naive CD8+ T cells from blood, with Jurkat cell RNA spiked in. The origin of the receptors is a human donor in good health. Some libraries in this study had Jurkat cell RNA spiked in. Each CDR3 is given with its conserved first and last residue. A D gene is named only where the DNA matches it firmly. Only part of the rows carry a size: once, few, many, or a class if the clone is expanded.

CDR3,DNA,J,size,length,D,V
CAWSIPLGRPGQPLEAFF,TGTGCCTGGAGTATCCCCCTCGGGCGCCCCGGGCAGCCCCTTGAAGCTTTCTTT,TRBJ1-1,.,18,.,TRBV30
CASSLESYGYTF,TGTGCCAGCAGCCTGGAGAGCTATGGCTACACCTTC,TRBJ1-2,many,12,.,TRBV5-6
CASSLKGADTQYF,TGTGCCAGCAGCTTGAAAGGGGCAGATACGCAGTATTTT,TRBJ2-3,many,13,.,TRBV5-4
CASSPGEGPSTGELFF,TGTGCCAGCAGTCCAGGGGAGGGGCCAAGCACCGGGGAGCTGTTTTTT,TRBJ2-2,many,16,.,TRBV12-3/TRBV12-4
CASSYGSGPQHF,TGTGCCAGCAGTTACGGGTCAGGGCCCCAGCATTTT,TRBJ1-5,many,12,.,TRBV6-2/TRBV6-3
CARSQLAGGQGGELFF,TGTGCCCGCAGTCAACTAGCGGGGGGGCAGGGCGGGGAGCTGTTTTTT,TRBJ2-2,.,16,TRBD2,TRBV6-5
CSTRDLAGNIYNEQFF,TGCAGTACTAGAGATCTAGCCGGAAACATTTACAATGAGCAGTTCTTC,TRBJ2-1,.,16,.,TRBV20-1
CSASSSRGQNTEAFF,TGCAGTGCTAGCTCTTCCAGGGGACAGAACACTGAAGCTTTCTTT,TRBJ1-1,many,15,.,TRBV20-1
CASSLVLPNYGYTF,TGTGCCAGCAGCTTAGTGCTACCTAACTATGGCTACACCTTC,TRBJ1-2,few,14,.,TRBV7-9
CASSNREETQYF,TGTGCCAGCAGTAACAGGGAAGAGACCCAGTACTTC,TRBJ2-5,many,12,.,TRBV4-2
CASTLGQGYGYTF,TGTGCCAGCACCCTGGGACAGGGTTATGGCTACACCTTC,TRBJ1-2,few,13,TRBD1,TRBV27
CASSRGPGANVLTF,TGCGCCAGCAGCCGAGGCCCTGGGGCCAACGTCCTGACTTTC,TRBJ2-6,.,14,.,TRBV4-3
CASSQGTAYEQYF,TGTGCCAGCAGCCAAGGGACAGCCTACGAGCAGTACTTC,TRBJ2-7,many,13,TRBD1,TRBV5-6
CSARREAGGYEQYF,TGCAGTGCTAGACGAGAGGCAGGGGGCTACGAGCAGTACTTC,TRBJ2-7,.,14,TRBD1,TRBV20-1
CASSLSLADPYEQYF,TGTGCCAGCAGCTTGTCCCTAGCGGACCCCTACGAGCAGTACTTC,TRBJ2-7,.,15,TRBD2,TRBV5-6
CASSSRQRSPTYEQYF,TGTGCCAGCAGCTCCCGACAGCGGTCTCCTACCTACGAGCAGTACTTC,TRBJ2-7,many,16,.,TRBV5-6
CATSDGTGWTSQPQHF,TGTGCCACCAGTGATGGGACAGGGTGGACCTCTCAGCCCCAGCATTTT,TRBJ1-5,few,16,TRBD1,TRBV24-1
CASSLQGSWDTEELFF,TGTGCCAGCAGTTTACAGGGTTCGTGGGACACCGAGGAGCTGTTTTTT,TRBJ2-2,.,16,.,TRBV27
CASSPGPQQPQHF,TGTGCCAGCAGTCCCGGCCCTCAGCAGCCCCAGCATTTT,TRBJ1-5,few,13,.,TRBV6-5
CSAIGQKLNGYTF,TGCAGTGCTATTGGACAGAAGTTGAATGGCTACACCTTC,TRBJ1-2,.,13,.,TRBV20-1
CASSTMVRITDTQYF,TGTGCCAGCAGCACCATGGTCAGGATCACAGATACGCAGTATTTT,TRBJ2-3,many,15,.,TRBV7-9
CSARASTNSTDTQYF,TGCAGTGCTAGAGCATCGACAAACAGCACAGATACGCAGTATTTT,TRBJ2-3,many,15,.,TRBV20-1
CASSQDDDRRYGYTF,TGTGCCAGCAGCCAAGATGATGACAGAAGGTACGGCTACACCTTC,TRBJ1-2,.,15,.,TRBV3-2
CASSLAVYTPGSNQPQHF,TGTGCCAGCAGCTTGGCGGTGTACACCCCGGGTAGCAATCAGCCCCAGCATTTT,TRBJ1-5,few,18,.,TRBV5-6
CASSQDYRAFADTQYF,TGTGCCAGCAGCCAAGACTACAGGGCTTTCGCAGATACGCAGTATTTT,TRBJ2-3,.,16,.,TRBV4-2
CASSLEGGYTDTQYF,TGCGCCAGCAGCTTGGAGGGGGGGTACACAGATACGCAGTATTTT,TRBJ2-3,many,15,.,TRBV5-1
CASSDADMGHREGDTQYF,TGTGCCAGCAGCGATGCAGATATGGGACACCGGGAGGGGGATACGCAGTATTTT,TRBJ2-3,.,18,TRBD2,TRBV3-1
CSVEVKVPGELFF,TGCAGCGTTGAAGTAAAGGTCCCCGGGGAGCTGTTTTTT,TRBJ2-2,few,13,.,TRBV29-1
CSALSRDSTFVCNSPLHF,TGCAGTGCCCTTTCGCGGGACTCCACTTTCGTCTGTAATTCACCCCTCCACTTT,TRBJ1-6,once,18,.,TRBV20-1
CASSLIGISTDTQYF,TGTGCCAGCAGTTTAATCGGGATCAGCACAGATACGCAGTATTTT,TRBJ2-3,many,15,.,TRBV28
CASSPPAGGEQYF,TGTGCCAGCAGTCCCCCCGCGGGTGGCGAGCAGTACTTC,TRBJ2-7,many,13,.,TRBV27
CATSPSGSAGELFF,TGTGCCACCAGTCCTAGCGGGAGTGCCGGGGAGCTGTTTTTT,TRBJ2-2,few,14,TRBD2,TRBV24-1